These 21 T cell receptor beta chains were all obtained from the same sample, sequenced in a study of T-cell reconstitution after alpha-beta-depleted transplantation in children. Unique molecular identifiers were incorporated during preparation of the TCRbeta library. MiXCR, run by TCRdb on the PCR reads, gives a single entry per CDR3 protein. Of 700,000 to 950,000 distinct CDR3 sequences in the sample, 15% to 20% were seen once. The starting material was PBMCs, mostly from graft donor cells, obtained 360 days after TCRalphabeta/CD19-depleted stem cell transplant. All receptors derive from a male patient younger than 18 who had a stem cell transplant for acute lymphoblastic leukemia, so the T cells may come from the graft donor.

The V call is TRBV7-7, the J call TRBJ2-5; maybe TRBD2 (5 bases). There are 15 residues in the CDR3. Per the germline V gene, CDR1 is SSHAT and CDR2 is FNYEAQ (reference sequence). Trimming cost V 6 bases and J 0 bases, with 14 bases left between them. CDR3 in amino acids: CASRPLSGDQETQYF. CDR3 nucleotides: TGTGCCAGCAGACCGTTAAGCGGCGACCAAGAGACCCAGTACTTC.

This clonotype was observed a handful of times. CDR3: CSARDWAPRDTIYF. The CDR3 nucleotides are TGCAGTGCTAGAGATTGGGCCCCTCGGGACACCATATATTTT. This sequence joins TRBV20-1 and TRBJ1-3; D gene uncertain. CDR3 length: 14 amino acids. V lost 0 bases to trimming and J lost 8 bases, with 14 bases between them. The germline V gene encodes CDR1 DFQATT and CDR2 SNEGSKA (reference sequence).

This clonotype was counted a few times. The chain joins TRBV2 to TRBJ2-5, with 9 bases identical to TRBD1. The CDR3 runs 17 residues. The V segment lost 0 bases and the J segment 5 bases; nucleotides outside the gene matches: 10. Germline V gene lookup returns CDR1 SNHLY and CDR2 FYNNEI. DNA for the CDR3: TGTGCCAGCAGTGAAGCGTTGGGACAGGGAATGGGGGAGACCCAGTACTTC. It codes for CASSEALGQGMGETQYF.

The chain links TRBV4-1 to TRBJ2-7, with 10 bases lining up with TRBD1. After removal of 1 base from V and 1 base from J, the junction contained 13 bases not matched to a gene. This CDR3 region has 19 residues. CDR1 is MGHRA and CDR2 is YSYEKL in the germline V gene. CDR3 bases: TGCGCCAGCAGCCAAGGCCCCTCATGGACAGGGGGGGGGTCCTACGAGCAGTACTTC. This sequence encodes CASSQGPSWTGGGSYEQYF.

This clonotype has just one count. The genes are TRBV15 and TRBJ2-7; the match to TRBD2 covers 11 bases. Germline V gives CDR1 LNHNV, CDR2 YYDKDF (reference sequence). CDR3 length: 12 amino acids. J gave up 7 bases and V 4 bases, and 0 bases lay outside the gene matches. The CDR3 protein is CATSIAGGEQYF. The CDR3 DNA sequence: TGTGCCACCAGCATAGCGGGAGGGGAGCAGTACTTC.

CDR3 coding DNA: TGTGCCAGCAGCCTTACTAGCGGGAGGAGGATGGGCTCCTACAATGAGCAGTTCTTC. Protein sequence: CASSLTSGRRMGSYNEQFF. This chain connects TRBV11-2 to TRBJ2-1; 12 nucleotides match TRBD2. Germline trimming cut 5 bases from V and 0 bases from J; bases unmatched to any gene: 11. This CDR3 has 19 amino acids. Germline-derived CDR1 and CDR2 are SGHAT and FQNNGV.

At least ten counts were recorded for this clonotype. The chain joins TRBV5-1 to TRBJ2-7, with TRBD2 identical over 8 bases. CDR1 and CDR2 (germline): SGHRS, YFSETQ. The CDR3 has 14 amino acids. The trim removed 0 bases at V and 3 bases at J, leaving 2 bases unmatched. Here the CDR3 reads CASSLAGGDYEQYF. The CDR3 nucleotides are TGCGCCAGCAGCTTGGCCGGGGGGGACTACGAGCAGTACTTC.

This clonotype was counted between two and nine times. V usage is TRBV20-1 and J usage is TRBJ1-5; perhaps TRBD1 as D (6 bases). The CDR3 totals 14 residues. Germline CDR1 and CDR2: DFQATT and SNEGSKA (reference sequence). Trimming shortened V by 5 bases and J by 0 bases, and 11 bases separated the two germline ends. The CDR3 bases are TGCAGTGCTGGGGACATCCATAGCAATCAGCCCCAGCATTTT. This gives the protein CSAGDIHSNQPQHF.

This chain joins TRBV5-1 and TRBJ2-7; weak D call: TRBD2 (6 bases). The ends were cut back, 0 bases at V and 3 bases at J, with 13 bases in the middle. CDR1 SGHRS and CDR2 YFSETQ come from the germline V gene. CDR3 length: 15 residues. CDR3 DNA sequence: TGCGCCAGCAGCTTGGTAGTCGGGAGTATCTACGAGCAGTACTTC. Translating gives CASSLVVGSIYEQYF.

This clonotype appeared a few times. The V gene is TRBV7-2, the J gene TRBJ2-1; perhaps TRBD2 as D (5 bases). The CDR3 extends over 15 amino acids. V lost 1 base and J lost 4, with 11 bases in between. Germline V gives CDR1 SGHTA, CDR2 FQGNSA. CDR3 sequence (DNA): TGTGCCAGCAGCTTAGTAGAGGGTTTATACAATGAGCAGTTCTTC. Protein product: CASSLVEGLYNEQFF.

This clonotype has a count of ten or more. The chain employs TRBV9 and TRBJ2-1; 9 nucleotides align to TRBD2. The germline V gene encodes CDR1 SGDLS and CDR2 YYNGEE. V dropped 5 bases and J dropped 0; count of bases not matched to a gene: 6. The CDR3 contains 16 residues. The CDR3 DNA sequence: TGTGCCAGCAGTACAGTACTAGCGGGCTCCTACAATGAGCAGTTCTTC. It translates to CASSTVLAGSYNEQFF.

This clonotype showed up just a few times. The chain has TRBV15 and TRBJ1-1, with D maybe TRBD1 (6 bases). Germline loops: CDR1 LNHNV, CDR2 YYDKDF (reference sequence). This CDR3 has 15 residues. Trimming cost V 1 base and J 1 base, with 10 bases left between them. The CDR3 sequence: CATSRVHRENTEAFF. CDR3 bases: TGTGCCACCAGCAGAGTCCACAGGGAGAACACTGAAGCTTTCTTT. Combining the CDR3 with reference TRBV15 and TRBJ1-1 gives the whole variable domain DAMVIQNPRYQVTQFGKPVTLSCSQTLNHNVMYWYQQKSSQAPKLLFHYYDKDFNNEADTPDNFQSRRPNTSFCFLDIRSPGLGDTAMYLCATSRVHRENTEAFFGQGTRLTVV.

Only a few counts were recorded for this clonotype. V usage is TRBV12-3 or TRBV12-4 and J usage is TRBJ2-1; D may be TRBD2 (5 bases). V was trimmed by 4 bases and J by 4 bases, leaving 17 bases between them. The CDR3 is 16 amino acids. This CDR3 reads CASSSEAVVTYNEQFF. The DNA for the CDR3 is TGTGCCAGCAGTTCGGAGGCTGTAGTTACGTACAATGAGCAGTTCTTC.

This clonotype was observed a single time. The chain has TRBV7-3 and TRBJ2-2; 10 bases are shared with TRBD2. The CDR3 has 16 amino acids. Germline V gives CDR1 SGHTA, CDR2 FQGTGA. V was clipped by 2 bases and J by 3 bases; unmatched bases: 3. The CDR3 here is CASSLLAGEDTGELFF. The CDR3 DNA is TGTGCCAGCAGCTTACTAGCGGGAGAGGACACCGGGGAGCTGTTTTTT.

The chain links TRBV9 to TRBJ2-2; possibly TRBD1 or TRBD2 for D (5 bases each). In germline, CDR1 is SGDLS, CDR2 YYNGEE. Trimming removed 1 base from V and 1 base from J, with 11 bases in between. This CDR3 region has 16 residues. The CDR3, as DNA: TGTGCCAGCAGCGTACCGAGGGGTGGGAACACCGGGGAGCTGTTTTTT. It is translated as CASSVPRGGNTGELFF.

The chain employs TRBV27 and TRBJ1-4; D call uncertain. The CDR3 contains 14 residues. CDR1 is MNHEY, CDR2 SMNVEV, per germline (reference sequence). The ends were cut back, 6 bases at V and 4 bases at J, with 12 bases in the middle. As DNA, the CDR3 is TGTGCCAGCAGCGGCCCAGGAATTAATGAAAAACTGTTTTTT. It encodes CASSGPGINEKLFF. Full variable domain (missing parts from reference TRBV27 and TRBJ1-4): EAQVTQNPRYLITVTGKKLTVTCSQNMNHEYMSWYRQDPGLGLRQIYYSMNVEVTDKGDVPEGYKVSRKEKRNFPLILESPSPNQTSLYFCASSGPGINEKLFFGSGTQLSVL.

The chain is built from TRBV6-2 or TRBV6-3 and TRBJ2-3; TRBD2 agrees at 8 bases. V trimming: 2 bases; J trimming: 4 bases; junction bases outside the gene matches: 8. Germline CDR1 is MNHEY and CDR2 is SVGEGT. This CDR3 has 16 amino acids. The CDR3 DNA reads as TGTGCCAGCAGTTACCCCCCTGCCGGGGGGGCAGATACGCAGTATTTT. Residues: CASSYPPAGGADTQYF.

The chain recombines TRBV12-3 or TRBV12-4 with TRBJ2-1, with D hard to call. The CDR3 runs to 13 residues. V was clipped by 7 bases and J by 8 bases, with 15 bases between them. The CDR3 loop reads CASIGFRRDEQFF. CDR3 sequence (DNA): TGTGCCAGCATAGGCTTTCGTAGGGATGAGCAGTTCTTC.

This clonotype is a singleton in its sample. The CDR3 protein is CASSRPGGTQYF. In DNA, the CDR3 is TGTGCCAGCAGCCGACCCGGGGGGACCCAGTACTTC. The chain links TRBV28 to TRBJ2-5; D might be TRBD2 (6 bases). V was clipped by 6 bases and J by 7 bases, with 12 bases between them. Germline CDR1 reads MDHEN; CDR2 reads SYDVKM. This CDR3 region has 12 residues.

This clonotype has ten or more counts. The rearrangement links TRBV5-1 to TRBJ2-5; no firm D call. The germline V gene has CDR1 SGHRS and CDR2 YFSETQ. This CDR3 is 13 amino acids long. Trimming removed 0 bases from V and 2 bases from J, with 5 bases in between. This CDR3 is CASSLEIQETQYF. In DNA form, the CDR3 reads TGCGCCAGCAGCTTGGAGATACAAGAGACCCAGTACTTC. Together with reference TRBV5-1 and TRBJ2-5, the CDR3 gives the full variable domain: KAGVTQTPRYLIKTRGQQVTLSCSPISGHRSVSWYQQTPGQGLQFLFEYFSETQRNKGNFPGRFSGRQFSNSRSEMNVSTLELGDSALYLCASSLEIQETQYFGPGTRLLVL.

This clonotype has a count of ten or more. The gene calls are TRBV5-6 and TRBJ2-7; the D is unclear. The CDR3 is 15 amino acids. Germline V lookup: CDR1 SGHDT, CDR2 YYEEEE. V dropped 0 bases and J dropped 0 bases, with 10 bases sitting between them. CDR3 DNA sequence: TGTGCCAGCAGCTTGGTGGGCCAGCTCTCCTACGAGCAGTACTTC. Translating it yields CASSLVGQLSYEQYF.